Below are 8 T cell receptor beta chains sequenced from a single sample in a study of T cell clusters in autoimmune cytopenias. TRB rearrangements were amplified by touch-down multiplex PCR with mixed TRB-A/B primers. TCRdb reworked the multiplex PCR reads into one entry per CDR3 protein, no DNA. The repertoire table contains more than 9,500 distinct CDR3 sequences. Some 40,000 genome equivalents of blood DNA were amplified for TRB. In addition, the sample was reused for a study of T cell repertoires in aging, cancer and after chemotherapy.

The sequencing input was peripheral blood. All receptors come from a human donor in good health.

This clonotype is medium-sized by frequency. CDR3 sequence reads: CASSLVVEYQETQYF. This chain uses TRBV7-2 with TRBJ2-5. Germline lookup yields CDR1 SGHTA and CDR2 FQGNSA. The CDR3 totals 15 residues.

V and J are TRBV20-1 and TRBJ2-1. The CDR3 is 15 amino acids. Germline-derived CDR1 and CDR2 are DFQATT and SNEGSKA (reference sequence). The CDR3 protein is CSARGLMSTSNEQFF.

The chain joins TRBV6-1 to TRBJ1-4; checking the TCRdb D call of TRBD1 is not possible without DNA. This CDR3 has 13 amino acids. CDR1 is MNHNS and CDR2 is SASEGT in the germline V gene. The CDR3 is CASEGSGREKLFF.

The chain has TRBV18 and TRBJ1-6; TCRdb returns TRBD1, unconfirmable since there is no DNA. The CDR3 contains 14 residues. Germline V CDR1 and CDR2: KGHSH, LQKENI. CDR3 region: CASSPDRYNSPLHF. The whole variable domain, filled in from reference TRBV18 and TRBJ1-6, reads NAGVMQNPRHLVRRRGQEARLRCSPMKGHSHVYWYRQLPEEGLKFMVYLQKENIIDESGMPKERFSAEFPKEGPSILRIQQVVRGDSAAYFCASSPDRYNSPLHFGNGTRLTVT.

CDR3 loop: CASSLGQLTGNTIYF. This chain connects TRBV5-1 to TRBJ1-3. Germline CDR1 and CDR2: SGHRS and YFSETQ. The CDR3 consists of 15 residues.

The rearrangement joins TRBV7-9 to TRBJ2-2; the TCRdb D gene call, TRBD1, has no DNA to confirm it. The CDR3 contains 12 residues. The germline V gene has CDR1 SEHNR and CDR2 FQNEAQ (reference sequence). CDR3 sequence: CASSLSPGELFF.

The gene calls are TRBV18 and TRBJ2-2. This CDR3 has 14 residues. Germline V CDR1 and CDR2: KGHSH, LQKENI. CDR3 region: CASSPTTNTGELFF.

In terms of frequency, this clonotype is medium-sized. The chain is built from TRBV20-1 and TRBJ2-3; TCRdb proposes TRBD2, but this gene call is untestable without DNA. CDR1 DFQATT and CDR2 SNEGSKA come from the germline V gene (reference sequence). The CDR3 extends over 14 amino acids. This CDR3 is CSASGGAYTDTQYF.